This entry lists 2 T cell receptor beta chains sequenced from one sample in a study of graft-versus-host responses after intestinal transplantation. Here immunoSEQ multiplex PCR was the method, and the copy in TCRdb shows in-frame clones only, minus some. The table records around 69,000 clones, around 90% of them present only once. No antigen has been assigned to these receptors. Sequenced material: unstimulated CD8+ T cells sorted from spleen or lymph node cells, taken before transplant. These receptors were taken from a human donor who was the organ donor for an intestinal transplant.

This rearrangement joins TRBV6-1 to TRBJ2-7, with no clear D. The CDR3 extends over 12 amino acids. Germline V gene sequence: CDR1 MNHNS, CDR2 SASEGT. Trimming took off 7 bases at V and 2 bases at J, with 9 bases between the two ends. CDR3 nucleotide sequence: TGTGCCAGCACAACAGAGACCTACGAGCAGTACGTC. Protein product: CASTTETYEQYV.

The V and J genes are TRBV15 and TRBJ2-3; D not resolved. This CDR3 has 16 residues. Germline CDR1 is LNHNV and CDR2 is YYDKDF (reference sequence). V was pared by 2 bases and J by 0 bases, with 12 bases between. As DNA, the CDR3 is TGTGCCACCAGCAGATCCGGGTCAGCTAGCACAGATACGCAGTATTTT. Residues: CATSRSGSASTDTQYF.